Each of the 31 T cell receptor beta chains below was sequenced from the same sample in a study of blood T cell repertoires in COVID-19. This table comes from immunoSEQ multiplex PCR, and its TCRdb copy is limited to in-frame clones, with some not included. The repertoire consists of some 99,000 clones, with 75% to 85% occurring once and the leading ten covering 7% to 9.5%. The source material was peripheral blood. The receptors shown here come from a woman aged 80 or over with active or convalescent COVID-19.

The rearrangement joins TRBV19 to TRBJ1-1, with 10 bases fitting TRBD1. CDR1 is LNHDA and CDR2 is SQIVND in the germline V gene (reference sequence). Trimming took 7 bases from V and 0 from J; bases not matched to a gene: 5. The CDR3 extends over 15 amino acids. CDR3 DNA sequence: TGTGCCAGTACCCTGACAGGGGGCATGAACACTGAAGCTTTCTTT. This gives the protein CASTLTGGMNTEAFF.

The chain couples TRBV6-2 or TRBV6-3 to TRBJ2-1, with TRBD2 matching over 10 bases. There are 16 residues in the CDR3. Germline CDR1 and CDR2: MNHEY and SVGEGT. The V gene end was trimmed by 5 bases and the J gene end by 3 bases; junction bases not matched to a gene: 7. The CDR3 DNA follows: TGTGCCAGCAGTAGCGGGAGGGCCCGAAACTACAATGAGCAGTTCTTC. Translating it yields CASSSGRARNYNEQFF.

The rearrangement uses TRBV5-5 and TRBJ2-7, with D possibly TRBD1 on 6 matching bases. Trimming left V 0 bases short and J 2 bases short, with 9 bases between. The CDR3 consists of 14 residues. CDR1 SGHKS and CDR2 YYEKEE come from the germline V gene (reference sequence). The CDR3: CASSLDRVTYEQYF. The CDR3 DNA is TGTGCCAGCAGCTTGGACAGGGTTACCTACGAGCAGTACTTC.

The chain employs TRBV7-9 and TRBJ1-5; 9 nucleotides match TRBD1. Germline trimming cut 4 bases from V and 8 bases from J; bases unmatched to any gene: 9. This CDR3 contains 15 residues. Per the germline V gene, CDR1 is SEHNR and CDR2 is FQNEAQ (reference sequence). CDR3 bases: TGTGCCAGCAGCTCCAACGGACAGGGGACGGAGCCCCAGCATTTT. This sequence encodes CASSSNGQGTEPQHF.

This clone is a singleton in its sample. The gene calls are TRBV15 and TRBJ1-4, with a weak D call TRBD1 (5 bases). V lost 0 bases and J 12 bases, leaving 11 bases between the germline ends. The germline V gene has CDR1 LNHNV and CDR2 YYDKDF (reference sequence). The CDR3 has 13 residues. Here the CDR3 reads CATSREGGVELFF. The CDR3 nucleotides are TGTGCCACCAGCAGAGAGGGGGGGGTAGAACTGTTTTTT.

V and J are TRBV11-2 and TRBJ2-2; D possibly corresponds to TRBD2 (6 bases). The germline V gene has CDR1 SGHAT and CDR2 FQNNGV. Trimming took off 11 bases at V and 6 bases at J, with 16 bases between the two ends. This CDR3 contains 13 residues. The CDR3 loop is CASAGGFAGELFF. CDR3 coding DNA: TGTGCCTCAGCCGGAGGGTTCGCCGGGGAGCTGTTTTTT.

V gene TRBV5-1 combines with J gene TRBJ2-3; 10 bases are a match to TRBD2. With V trimmed by 0 bases and J by 6 bases, 4 bases remained unmatched. This CDR3 comprises 15 residues. Germline V lookup: CDR1 SGHRS, CDR2 YFSETQ. This CDR3 is CASSLGGTSADTQYF. CDR3 DNA sequence: TGCGCCAGCAGCTTGGGAGGGACTAGCGCGGATACGCAGTATTTT. The whole variable domain, filled in from reference TRBV5-1 and TRBJ2-3, reads KAGVTQTPRYLIKTRGQQVTLSCSPISGHRSVSWYQQTPGQGLQFLFEYFSETQRNKGNFPGRFSGRQFSNSRSEMNVSTLELGDSALYLCASSLGGTSADTQYFGPGTRLTVL.

The chain joins TRBV13 to TRBJ1-6, with TRBD1 matching 8 bases. V lost 0 bases, J lost 4 bases, and 2 bases stayed unmatched. Germline loops: CDR1 PRHDT, CDR2 FYEKMQ (reference sequence). This CDR3 comprises 16 residues. CDR3 sequence reads: CASSLGRQGYNSPLHF. The CDR3 bases are TGTGCCAGCAGCTTAGGCCGACAGGGGTATAATTCACCCCTCCACTTT.

This rearrangement joins TRBV10-1 to TRBJ2-7; TRBD1 aligns across 8 bases. The CDR3 consists of 14 residues. Germline V gene sequence: CDR1 WNHNN, CDR2 SYGVQD (reference sequence). The junction had 6 bases not matched to a gene; V was cut back by 6 bases and J by 2 bases. CDR3 sequence (DNA): TGCGCCAGCAGCATGGACAGGGCGACCTACGAGCAGTACTTC. Translation gives CASSMDRATYEQYF.

V and J are TRBV19 and TRBJ2-3; D unresolved. This CDR3 is built from 13 residues. Trimming removed 4 bases at V and 0 bases at J, with 5 bases between. CDR1 and CDR2 from the germline V gene are LNHDA and SQIVND (reference sequence). CDR3 region: CASSRQSTDTQYF. Here the CDR3 DNA reads TGTGCCAGTAGTAGGCAAAGCACAGATACGCAGTATTTT.

This chain uses TRBV30 with TRBJ1-1; the D gene is possibly TRBD1 (5 bases). Between the trimmed V and J ends, which lost 2 bases and 0 bases, there was a span of 10 bases. Germline V lookup: CDR1 GTSNPN, CDR2 SVGIG (reference sequence). There are 14 residues in the CDR3. The CDR3 reads CAWSLYRLNTEAFF. Here the CDR3 DNA reads TGTGCCTGGAGTCTTTACAGGCTGAACACTGAAGCTTTCTTT.

The chain combines TRBV20-1 with TRBJ2-7; D not resolved. The CDR3 extends over 15 amino acids. Germline lookup yields CDR1 DFQATT and CDR2 SNEGSKA (reference sequence). The V end was cut by 3 bases, the J end by 0 bases, with 15 bases between. The DNA of the CDR3 is TGCAGTGCTAGTCATAGCCTCCCTGGCTCCTACGAGCAGTACTTC. It is translated as CSASHSLPGSYEQYF.

In this sample, this clone turned up once. V is TRBV18 and J is TRBJ1-1; D remains ambiguous. Trimming removed 2 bases from V and 0 bases from J, with 10 bases in between. Germline CDR1 KGHSH, CDR2 LQKENI. The CDR3 sequence is 15 residues long. Here the CDR3 DNA reads TGTGCCAGCTCACCAAAAGCGGAGATGAACACTGAAGCTTTCTTT. Protein product: CASSPKAEMNTEAFF.

This chain connects TRBV7-3 to TRBJ2-1; 8 bases match TRBD1. The CDR3 has 15 residues. Germline CDR1 SGHTA, CDR2 FQGTGA. V gave up 1 base and J gave up 5 bases; unmatched junction bases: 4. The CDR3 region is CASSLRQGTNNEQFF. Written as DNA, the CDR3 is TGTGCCAGCAGCTTAAGACAGGGGACCAACAATGAGCAGTTCTTC.

This chain connects TRBV18 to TRBJ1-2, with D possibly being TRBD1 (6 bases). Trimming removed 3 bases from V and 6 bases from J, with 20 bases in between. The germline V gene has CDR1 KGHSH and CDR2 LQKENI. The CDR3 runs to 16 residues. DNA of the CDR3: TGTGCCAGCTCACCGGGAATAGGCATACAGGGTGATGGCTACACCTTC. As protein: CASSPGIGIQGDGYTF.

The CDR3: CASSLVAGHVGTEAFF. Written as DNA, the CDR3 is TGCGCCAGCAGCTTGGTAGCCGGACACGTGGGAACTGAAGCTTTCTTT. The chain is built from TRBV5-1 and TRBJ1-1; D is perhaps TRBD1 (5 bases). The germline V gene encodes CDR1 SGHRS and CDR2 YFSETQ. The CDR3 totals 16 residues. The V end lost 0 bases, the J end lost 5 bases, and 17 bases lay between the germline ends.

This rearrangement joins TRBV28 to TRBJ1-4, with D perhaps TRBD1 (6 bases). Germline CDR1 is MDHEN and CDR2 is SYDVKM. Deletions cut 5 bases from V and 7 bases from J, with 14 bases between. CDR3 size: 14 residues. The CDR3 bases are TGTGCCAGCAGTACCAGGGGCATGGTTGAAAAACTGTTTTTT. Protein product: CASSTRGMVEKLFF.

The V and J genes are TRBV21-1 and TRBJ2-1; the table's D call of TRBD1 was not tested on the DNA. TRBV21-1 is described as a pseudogene. The CDR3 contains 15 residues. DNA of the CDR3: TGTGCCAGCAGCCTCTCAGGTAAAAAGTACAATGAGCAGTTCTTC. The encoded protein is CASSLSGKKYNEQFF.

This chain uses TRBV5-4 with TRBJ2-1; 13 bases fit TRBD2. After removal of 0 bases from V and 15 bases from J, the junction contained 9 bases not matched to a gene. The CDR3 has 15 residues. CDR1 SGHNT and CDR2 YYREEE come from the germline V gene (reference sequence). CDR3 protein: CASSLGTSGGLGVFF. CDR3 nucleotide sequence: TGTGCCAGCAGCTTGGGGACTAGCGGGGGCCTTGGGGTGTTCTTC.

The chain has TRBV10-3 and TRBJ2-1, with a possible D match to TRBD2 (5 bases). V lost 0 bases and J 4 bases, leaving 13 bases between the germline ends. The germline CDR1 and CDR2 sequences are ENHRY and SYGVKD. This CDR3 has 16 residues. CDR3 nucleotides: TGTGCCATCAGTGAGTCGAGAGGAGGAGTGTACAATGAGCAGTTCTTC. Translation: CAISESRGGVYNEQFF.

The rearrangement links TRBV5-8 to TRBJ2-2, with D perhaps TRBD2 (5 bases). Per germline, CDR1 SGHTS and CDR2 YDEGEE. The CDR3 totals 20 residues. The V gene lost 4 bases and the J gene lost 4 bases, with 29 bases spanning the gap. CDR3: CASSPELWLRADLGTGELFF. The CDR3 nucleotides read TGTGCCAGCAGCCCCGAATTATGGTTGCGAGCGGACCTCGGCACCGGGGAGCTGTTTTTT.

The chain combines TRBV7-9 with TRBJ1-3, with D possibly TRBD1 on 6 matching bases. Germline CDR1 is SEHNR and CDR2 is FQNEAQ (reference sequence). The CDR3 is made up of 17 amino acids. Trimming shortened V by 5 bases and J by 0 bases, and 17 bases separated the two germline ends. CDR3 sequence reads: CASSLPGQGSSGNTIYF. The CDR3 DNA sequence: TGTGCCAGCAGCCTGCCGGGACAAGGGAGCTCTGGAAACACCATATATTTT.

This chain joins TRBV5-8 and TRBJ2-3; D is perhaps TRBD2 (6 bases). Trimming shortened V by 6 bases and J by 3 bases, and 17 bases separated the two germline ends. Germline CDR1 and CDR2: SGHTS and YDEGEE. This CDR3 comprises 15 residues. The CDR3 protein is CASTPAGMVTDTQYF. The CDR3 bases are TGTGCCAGCACCCCCGCGGGGATGGTTACAGATACGCAGTATTTT. Using reference TRBV5-8 and TRBJ2-3 for the parts outside the CDR3, the full variable domain is EAGVTQSPTHLIKTRGQQATLRCSPISGHTSVYWYQQALGLGLQFLLWYDEGEERNRGNFPPRFSGRQFPNYSSELNVNALELEDSALYLCASTPAGMVTDTQYFGPGTRLTVL.

The rearrangement links TRBV5-1 to TRBJ2-1, with TRBD1 identical over 7 bases. V was clipped by 4 bases and J by 10 bases; unmatched bases: 11. The CDR3 contains 14 residues. Germline loops: CDR1 SGHRS, CDR2 YFSETQ. CDR3: CASSPLTGSGEQFF. The DNA of the CDR3 is TGCGCCAGCAGCCCACTGACAGGGTCCGGGGAGCAGTTCTTC.

CDR3 region: CSAPDSYGYTF. The CDR3 DNA follows: TGCAGTGCTCCGGACAGCTATGGCTACACCTTC. This chain connects TRBV20-1 to TRBJ1-2; possible D gene TRBD1, 6 bases. V was pared by 5 bases and J by 4 bases, with 8 bases between. In germline, CDR1 is DFQATT, CDR2 SNEGSKA (reference sequence). This CDR3 spans 11 amino acids.

The rearrangement joins TRBV10-1 to TRBJ2-7, with 14 bases fitting TRBD2. The germline gives CDR1 WNHNN, CDR2 SYGVQD (reference sequence). Trimming cost V 6 bases and J 6 bases; bases outside gene matches: 10. This CDR3 has 16 amino acids. The CDR3 loop reads CASRNGTSGSSGEQYF. For the CDR3, the DNA is TGCGCCAGCAGAAACGGGACTAGCGGGAGCTCGGGCGAGCAGTACTTC.

The chain couples TRBV5-1 to TRBJ2-2, with 7 bases fitting TRBD1. Germline V lookup: CDR1 SGHRS, CDR2 YFSETQ. Trimming at V came to 0 bases and at J to 0 bases, leaving 2 bases not matched to a gene. The CDR3 contains 16 residues. CDR3 sequence reads: CASSLAGTANTGELFF. Here the CDR3 DNA reads TGCGCCAGCAGCTTGGCGGGGACAGCGAACACCGGGGAGCTGTTTTTT.

The chain employs TRBV30 and TRBJ1-1; the D is unclear. The V end was cut by 1 base, the J end by 1 base, with 7 bases between. The CDR3 has 13 amino acids. From germline, CDR1 is GTSNPN and CDR2 SVGIG (reference sequence). CDR3 sequence reads: CAWSGHSNTEAFF. For the CDR3, the DNA is TGTGCCTGGAGTGGACACTCGAACACTGAAGCTTTCTTT.

This clone was picked up a small number of times. This sequence joins TRBV10-3 and TRBJ1-5; D is unclear. The germline gives CDR1 ENHRY, CDR2 SYGVKD. The length of the CDR3 is 17 residues. V was trimmed by 2 bases and J by 7 bases, leaving 21 bases between them. The CDR3 is CAISEDRGTSMLQPQHF. DNA for the CDR3: TGTGCCATCAGTGAGGACCGGGGTACATCAATGCTGCAGCCCCAGCATTTT.

The chain has TRBV5-1 and TRBJ2-3, with a tentative D call TRBD2 (6 bases). CDR3 length: 15 amino acids. From germline, CDR1 is SGHRS and CDR2 YFSETQ. The germline V and J ends were trimmed by 0 bases and 7 bases, with 15 bases remaining between them. This CDR3 reads CASSLAQDYHNTQYF. The CDR3 DNA reads as TGCGCCAGCAGCTTGGCCCAGGACTACCACAATACGCAGTATTTT.

The sample holds a few counts of this clone. CDR3 DNA sequence: TGTGCCAGCTCACTCTTTGAAGAGAGGGAGCAGTTCTTC. Translated, it gives CASSLFEEREQFF. The chain combines TRBV18 with TRBJ2-1; D remains ambiguous. V was shortened by 4 bases and J by 10 bases, with 14 bases between the two germline ends. The CDR3 extends over 13 amino acids. CDR1 and CDR2 from the germline V gene are KGHSH and LQKENI.